These 19 T cell receptor beta chains share one sample of origin, sequenced in a study of PD-1 blockade in classical Hodgkin lymphoma. Time point: cycle 4 day 1 (C4D1), after around six weeks of nivolumab. Following autologous stem cell transplantation, relapse occurred in every patient, and exposure to brentuximab vedotin varied. Magnetic negative selection of thawed PBMCs was the method by which CD4+ T cells were purified. Sequenced by immunoSEQ multiplex PCR; TCRdb stores in-frame clones only, minus some. The sample contains 25,000 to 35,000 clones, about 88% of which appear only once. The sequences come from CD4+ T cells from blood, collected before the fourth cycle of nivolumab. Receptor source: a human donor with classical Hodgkin lymphoma.

The J gene is TRBJ2-5, the V gene TRBV9; D is perhaps TRBD2 (6 bases). Germline CDR1 reads SGDLS; CDR2 reads YYNGEE. CDR3 length: 15 residues. The V gene lost 4 bases and the J gene lost 4 bases, with 17 bases spanning the gap. CDR3: CASSPSPTRGETQYF. As DNA, the CDR3 is TGTGCCAGCAGCCCCAGTCCGACTAGGGGAGAGACCCAGTACTTC.

This chain links TRBV13 with TRBJ2-3; 7 bases are a match to TRBD1. The CDR3 covers 18 residues. V dropped 4 bases and J dropped 9; count of bases not matched to a gene: 22. The germline V gene encodes CDR1 PRHDT and CDR2 FYEKMQ (reference sequence). CDR3 bases: TGTGCCAGCAGCTCCCCGGGACAGTTCATTATAGGGCAAGGAACGCAGTATTTT. Translating it yields CASSSPGQFIIGQGTQYF.

CDR3 region: CASSLTANQPQHF. DNA of the CDR3: TGTGCCAGCTCACTTACAGCCAATCAGCCCCAGCATTTT. The chain couples TRBV18 to TRBJ1-5; D unclear. Germline CDR1 reads KGHSH; CDR2 reads LQKENI. V lost 4 bases to trimming and J lost 3 bases, with 7 bases between them. The CDR3 has 13 amino acids.

This clone was seen a few times. This chain joins TRBV10-2 and TRBJ1-4, with D perhaps TRBD1 (5 bases). Trimming removed 1 base from V and 6 bases from J, with 12 bases in between. The CDR3 loop spans 15 amino acids. CDR1 is WSHSY, CDR2 SAAADI, per germline. CDR3 protein: CASSEWGRMDEKLFF. The CDR3 nucleotides are TGCGCCAGCAGTGAGTGGGGCAGGATGGATGAAAAACTGTTTTTT.

This clone was detected once. CDR3 bases: TGCGCCAGCAGCCTATGGACTAGCGGGAGTGGGAATGAGCAGTTCTTC. It encodes CASSLWTSGSGNEQFF. The rearrangement uses TRBV4-1 and TRBJ2-1; 13 bases map to TRBD2. The trim removed 4 bases at V and 7 bases at J, leaving 7 bases unmatched. CDR1 MGHRA and CDR2 YSYEKL come from the germline V gene. CDR3 length: 16 residues.

This clone was counted between two and nine times. The chain couples TRBV10-3 to TRBJ2-7; tentative D call: TRBD2 (5 bases). The CDR3 sequence is 16 residues long. Germline V gene lookup returns CDR1 ENHRY and CDR2 SYGVKD. Between the trimmed V and J ends, which lost 0 bases and 4 bases, there was a span of 16 bases. CDR3 in DNA: TGTGCCATCAGTGAGTCCCGTTCTCTAGCAGAGTACGAGCAGTACTTC. It yields the protein CAISESRSLAEYEQYF.

The chain recombines TRBV7-3 with TRBJ1-1; TRBD1 matches 9 bases. This CDR3 is 14 amino acids long. The junction had 9 bases not matched to a gene; V was cut back by 4 bases and J by 9 bases. CDR1 is SGHTA and CDR2 is FQGTGA in the germline V gene. The CDR3 sequence: CASSYLGGQGQAFF. The CDR3 DNA is TGTGCCAGCAGCTATTTGGGCGGACAGGGGCAAGCTTTCTTT.

This clone was counted only a few times. This rearrangement joins TRBV11-2 to TRBJ1-2; D possibly corresponds to TRBD1 (5 bases). The CDR3 runs to 14 residues. CDR1 SGHAT and CDR2 FQNNGV come from the germline V gene. Deletions cut 3 bases from V and 2 bases from J, with 10 bases between. The CDR3 region is CASSFGTANYGYTF. The CDR3 region has the DNA TGTGCCAGCAGCTTTGGGACGGCGAACTATGGCTACACCTTC.

The chain links TRBV6-6 to TRBJ1-5; a possible D gene is TRBD1 (5 bases). V gave up 6 bases and J gave up 0 bases, with 15 bases separating them. The germline V gene encodes CDR1 MNHNY and CDR2 SVGAGI (reference sequence). There are 16 residues in the CDR3. The CDR3 here is CASSKERDYSNQPQHF. CDR3 in DNA: TGTGCCAGCAGCAAAGAGCGGGACTATAGCAATCAGCCCCAGCATTTT.

The rearrangement links TRBV7-9 to TRBJ1-1; D remains ambiguous. V gave up 5 bases and J gave up 3 bases, with 13 bases separating them. The length of the CDR3 is 14 residues. Germline V CDR1 and CDR2: SEHNR, FQNEAQ (reference sequence). The CDR3 sequence: CASSPPRAYTEAFF. In nucleotides, the CDR3 is TGTGCCAGCAGCCCCCCTCGGGCTTACACTGAAGCTTTCTTT.

The V and J genes are TRBV11-1 and TRBJ2-1, with a possible D match to TRBD2 (5 bases). The V end was cut by 1 base, the J end by 8 bases, with 15 bases between. The CDR3 is 15 residues long. CDR1 is SGHAT, CDR2 FQDESV, per germline (reference sequence). The CDR3 DNA is TGTGCCAGCAGCTTAGACGGCGGGTCCCGCGATGAGCAGTTCTTC. Its translation: CASSLDGGSRDEQFF.

This chain joins TRBV11-2 and TRBJ2-5, with D possibly being TRBD1 (6 bases). CDR1 SGHAT and CDR2 FQNNGV come from the germline V gene. The V end was cut by 1 base, the J end by 5 bases, with 11 bases between. The CDR3 loop spans 14 amino acids. The CDR3: CASSLGRGRETQYF. In nucleotides, the CDR3 is TGTGCCAGCAGCTTAGGCAGGGGAAGGGAGACCCAGTACTTC.

The chain's CDR3 is CASTRTGRPEKLFF. The CDR3 DNA reads TGTGCCAGTACCCGAACAGGGAGGCCAGAAAAACTGTTTTTT. The chain uses TRBV19 and TRBJ1-4, with D perhaps matching TRBD1 (6 bases). Germline V gene sequence: CDR1 LNHDA, CDR2 SQIVND (reference sequence). CDR3 length: 14 amino acids. Trimming took 7 bases from V and 8 from J, leaving 17 bases between them.

This chain uses TRBV4-2 with TRBJ2-1; TRBD1 matches at 9 bases. J lost 9 bases, V lost 6 bases, and 6 bases had no gene match. This CDR3 has 13 residues. The V gene's germline CDR1 is LGHNA and CDR2 YNFKEQ. CDR3 sequence (DNA): TGTGCCAGCAGGGGGGACAGGGCTAGTGAGCAGTTCTTC. It encodes CASRGDRASEQFF.

The gene calls are TRBV2 and TRBJ2-2, with D perhaps assigned TRBD1 or TRBD2 (5 bases each). The V gene lost 4 bases and the J gene lost 5 bases, with 11 bases spanning the gap. The CDR3 extends over 14 amino acids. Germline V gene data show CDR1 as SNHLY and CDR2 as FYNNEI. In DNA form, the CDR3 reads TGTGCCAGCAGTGCCGGGACCGCAACCGGGGAGCTGTTTTTT. This translates into CASSAGTATGELFF.

The chain combines TRBV14 with TRBJ2-3, with D perhaps being TRBD1 or TRBD2 (6 bases each). Trimming took off 0 bases at V and 1 base at J, with 8 bases between the two ends. The CDR3 covers 15 residues. Germline CDR1 reads SGHDN; CDR2 reads FVKESK. CDR3 DNA sequence: TGTGCCAGCAGCCAAGATGGGGGGCGCACAGATACGCAGTATTTT. Its protein product is CASSQDGGRTDTQYF.

This rearrangement joins TRBV2 to TRBJ1-4, with D unclear. The germline CDR1 and CDR2 sequences are SNHLY and FYNNEI. The CDR3 sequence is 17 residues long. Deletions cut 4 bases from V and 0 bases from J, with 15 bases between. The CDR3, as DNA: TGTGCCAGCAGTGTTCGGATAGAGTGGACAACTAATGAAAAACTGTTTTTT. It specifies CASSVRIEWTTNEKLFF.

The V call is TRBV28, the J call TRBJ2-1; TRBD2 might be the D (5 bases). The germline V and J ends were trimmed by 7 bases and 2 bases, with 15 bases remaining between them. The CDR3 covers 15 residues. CDR1 MDHEN and CDR2 SYDVKM come from the germline V gene. The CDR3 region is CASTLGSLAYNEQFF. In nucleotides, the CDR3 is TGTGCCAGCACCCTGGGGAGCCTAGCCTACAATGAGCAGTTCTTC.

The chain couples TRBV10-1 to TRBJ2-1; possibly TRBD1 or TRBD2 for D (5 bases each). V lost 4 bases and J lost 4, with 14 bases in between. The CDR3 runs 15 residues. CDR1 WNHNN and CDR2 SYGVQD come from the germline V gene (reference sequence). DNA for the CDR3: TGCGCCAGCAGTGGGTACCGGGACGAATACAATGAGCAGTTCTTC. Protein product: CASSGYRDEYNEQFF.